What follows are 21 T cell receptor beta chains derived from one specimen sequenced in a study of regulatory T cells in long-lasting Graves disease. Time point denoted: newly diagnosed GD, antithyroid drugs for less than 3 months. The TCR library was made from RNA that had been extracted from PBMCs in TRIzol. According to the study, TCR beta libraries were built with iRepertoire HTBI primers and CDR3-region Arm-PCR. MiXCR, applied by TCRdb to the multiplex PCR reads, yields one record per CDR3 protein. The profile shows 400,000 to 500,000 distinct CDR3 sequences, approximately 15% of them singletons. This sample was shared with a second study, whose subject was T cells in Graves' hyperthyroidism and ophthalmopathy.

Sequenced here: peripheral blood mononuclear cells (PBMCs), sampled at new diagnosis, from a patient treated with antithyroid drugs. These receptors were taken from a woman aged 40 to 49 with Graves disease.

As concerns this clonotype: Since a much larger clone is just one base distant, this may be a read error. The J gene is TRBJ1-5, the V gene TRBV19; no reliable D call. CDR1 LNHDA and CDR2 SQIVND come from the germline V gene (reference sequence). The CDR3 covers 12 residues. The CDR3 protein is CASRGINKPQHF. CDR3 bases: TGTGCCAGTAGGGGGATCAATAAGCCCCAGCATTTT.

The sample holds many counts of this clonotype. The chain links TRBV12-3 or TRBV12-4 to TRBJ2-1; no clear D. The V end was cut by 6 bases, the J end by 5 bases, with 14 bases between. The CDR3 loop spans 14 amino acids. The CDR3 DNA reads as TGTGCCAGCAGCCCCGGATTCAGTCACAATGAGCAGTTCTTC. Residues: CASSPGFSHNEQFF.

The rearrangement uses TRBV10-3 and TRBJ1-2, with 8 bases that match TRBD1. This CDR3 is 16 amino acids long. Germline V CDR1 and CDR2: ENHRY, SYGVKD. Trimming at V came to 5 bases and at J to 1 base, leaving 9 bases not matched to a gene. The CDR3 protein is CAISNFDRGGNYGYTF. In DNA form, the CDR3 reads TGTGCCATCAGTAACTTTGACAGGGGAGGTAACTATGGCTACACCTTC.

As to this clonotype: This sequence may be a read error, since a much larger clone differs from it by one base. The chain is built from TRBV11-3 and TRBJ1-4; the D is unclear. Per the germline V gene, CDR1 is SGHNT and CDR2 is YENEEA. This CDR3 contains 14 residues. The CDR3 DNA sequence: TGTGCCAGCAGCCTCGGACGGGAAAATGAAGAACTGTTTTTT. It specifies CASSLGRENEELFF.

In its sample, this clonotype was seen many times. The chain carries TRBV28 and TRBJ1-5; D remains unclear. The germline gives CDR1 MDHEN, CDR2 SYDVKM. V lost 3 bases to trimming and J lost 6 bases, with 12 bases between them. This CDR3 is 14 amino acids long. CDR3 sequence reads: CASSLKIIGQPQHF. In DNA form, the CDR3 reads TGTGCCAGCAGTTTGAAGATAATCGGTCAGCCCCAGCATTTT. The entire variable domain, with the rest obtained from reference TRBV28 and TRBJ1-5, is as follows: DVKVTQSSRYLVKRTGEKVFLECVQDMDHENMFWYRQDPGLGLRLIYFSYDVKMKEKGDIPEGYSVSREKKERFSLILESASTNQTSMYLCASSLKIIGQPQHFGDGTRLSIL.

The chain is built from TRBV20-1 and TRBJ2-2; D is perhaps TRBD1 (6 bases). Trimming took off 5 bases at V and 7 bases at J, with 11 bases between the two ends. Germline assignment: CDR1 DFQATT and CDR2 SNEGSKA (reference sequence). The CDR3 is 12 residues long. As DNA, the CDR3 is TGCAGTGCTGAAGGGGGTCGCGGGGAGCTGTTTTTT. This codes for CSAEGGRGELFF.

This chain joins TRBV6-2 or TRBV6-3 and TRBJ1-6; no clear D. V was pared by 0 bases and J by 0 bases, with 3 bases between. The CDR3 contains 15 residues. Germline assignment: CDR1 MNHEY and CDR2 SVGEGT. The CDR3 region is CASSYSSSYNSPLHF. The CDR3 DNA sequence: TGTGCCAGCAGTTACTCGAGCTCCTATAATTCACCCCTCCACTTT.

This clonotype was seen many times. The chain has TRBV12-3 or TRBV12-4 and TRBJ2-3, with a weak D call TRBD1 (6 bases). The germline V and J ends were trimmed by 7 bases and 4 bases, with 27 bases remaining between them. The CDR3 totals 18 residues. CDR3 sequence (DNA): TGTGCCAGCACTTTTACCCGGGCCCTGTACAGGGATCCAGATACGCAGTATTTT. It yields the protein CASTFTRALYRDPDTQYF.

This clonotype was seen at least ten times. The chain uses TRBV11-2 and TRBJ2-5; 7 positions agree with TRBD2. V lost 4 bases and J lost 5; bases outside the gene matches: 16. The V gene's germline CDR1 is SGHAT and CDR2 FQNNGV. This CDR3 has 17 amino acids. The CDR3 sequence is CASSSPAGSGLAETQYF. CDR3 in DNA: TGTGCCAGCAGCTCCCCAGCGGGATCGGGATTGGCGGAGACCCAGTACTTC.

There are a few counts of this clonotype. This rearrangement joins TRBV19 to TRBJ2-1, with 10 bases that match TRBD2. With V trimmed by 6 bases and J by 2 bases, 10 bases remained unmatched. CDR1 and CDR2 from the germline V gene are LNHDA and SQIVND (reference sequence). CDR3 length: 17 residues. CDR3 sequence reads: CASSISGTSEAYNEQFF. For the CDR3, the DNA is TGTGCCAGTAGCATAAGTGGGACTAGCGAAGCCTACAATGAGCAGTTCTTC.

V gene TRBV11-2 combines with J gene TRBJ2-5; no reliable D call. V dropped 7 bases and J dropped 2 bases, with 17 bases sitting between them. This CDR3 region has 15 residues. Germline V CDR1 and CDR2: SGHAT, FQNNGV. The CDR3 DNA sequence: TGTGCCAGCACCCCGATCTGGGGTCCTCAAGAGACCCAGTACTTC. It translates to CASTPIWGPQETQYF. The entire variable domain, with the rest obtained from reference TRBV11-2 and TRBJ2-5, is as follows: EAGVAQSPRYKIIEKRQSVAFWCNPISGHATLYWYQQILGQGPKLLIQFQNNGVVDDSQLPKDRFSAERLKGVDSTLKIQPAKLEDSAVYLCASTPIWGPQETQYFGPGTRLLVL.

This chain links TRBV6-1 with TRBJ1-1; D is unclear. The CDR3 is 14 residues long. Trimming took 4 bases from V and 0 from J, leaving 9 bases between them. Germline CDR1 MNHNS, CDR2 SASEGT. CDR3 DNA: TGTGCCAGCAGTGCCACTGGGATGAACACTGAAGCTTTCTTT. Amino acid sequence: CASSATGMNTEAFF.

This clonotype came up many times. Here the CDR3 reads CASSLLLAGGVETQYF. The CDR3 nucleotides are TGTGCCAGCAGTTTATTACTAGCGGGGGGGGTGGAGACCCAGTACTTC. The rearrangement links TRBV28 to TRBJ2-5; 13 bases are a match to TRBD2. The germline V gene encodes CDR1 MDHEN and CDR2 SYDVKM. The CDR3 contains 16 residues. With 1 base clipped from V and 5 bases from J, the junction kept 4 bases outside the gene matches. The full variable domain, its missing parts supplied by reference TRBV28 and TRBJ2-5, is DVKVTQSSRYLVKRTGEKVFLECVQDMDHENMFWYRQDPGLGLRLIYFSYDVKMKEKGDIPEGYSVSREKKERFSLILESASTNQTSMYLCASSLLLAGGVETQYFGPGTRLLVL.

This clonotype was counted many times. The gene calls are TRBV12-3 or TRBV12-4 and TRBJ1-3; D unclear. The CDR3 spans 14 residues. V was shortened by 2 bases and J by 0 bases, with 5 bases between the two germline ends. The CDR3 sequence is CASSLSSSGNTIYF. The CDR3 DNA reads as TGTGCCAGCAGTTTAAGCAGCTCTGGAAACACCATATATTTT.

In DNA form, the CDR3 reads TGTGCCAGCAGCCCTTGGGGGCGAGATAGCTCCTACAATGAGCAGTTCTTC. Protein: CASSPWGRDSSYNEQFF. The chain has TRBV7-3 and TRBJ2-1; D possibly corresponds to TRBD1 (6 bases). The germline CDR1 and CDR2 sequences are SGHTA and FQGTGA. V was trimmed by 5 bases and J by 0 bases, leaving 17 bases between them. This CDR3 comprises 17 residues. Full variable domain (remainder filled in from reference TRBV7-3 and TRBJ2-1): GAGVSQTPSNKVTEKGKYVELRCDPISGHTALYWYRQSLGQGPEFLIYFQGTGAADDSGLPNDRFFAVRPEGSVSTLKIQRTERGDSAVYLCASSPWGRDSSYNEQFFGPGTRLTVL.

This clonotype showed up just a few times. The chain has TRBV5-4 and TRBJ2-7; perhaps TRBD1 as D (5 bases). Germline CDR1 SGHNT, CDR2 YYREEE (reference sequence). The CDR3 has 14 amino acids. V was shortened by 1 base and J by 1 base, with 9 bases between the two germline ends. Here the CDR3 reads CASSLNYRSYEQYF. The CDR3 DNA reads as TGTGCCAGCAGCTTGAACTACAGGTCCTACGAGCAGTACTTC.

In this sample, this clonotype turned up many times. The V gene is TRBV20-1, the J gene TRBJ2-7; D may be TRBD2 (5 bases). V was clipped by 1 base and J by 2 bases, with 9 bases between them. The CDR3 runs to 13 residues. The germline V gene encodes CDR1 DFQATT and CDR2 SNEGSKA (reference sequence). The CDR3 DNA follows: TGCAGTGCTAGAGCACCGAGGGCCTACGAGCAGTACTTC. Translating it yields CSARAPRAYEQYF.

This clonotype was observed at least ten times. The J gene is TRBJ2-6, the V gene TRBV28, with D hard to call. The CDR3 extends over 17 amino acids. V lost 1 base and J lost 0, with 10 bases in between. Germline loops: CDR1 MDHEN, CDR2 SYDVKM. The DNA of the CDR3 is TGTGCCAGCAGTTTATACACAGTCAGCTCTGGGGCCAACGTCCTGACTTTC. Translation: CASSLYTVSSGANVLTF. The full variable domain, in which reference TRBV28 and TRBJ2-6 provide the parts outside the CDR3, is DVKVTQSSRYLVKRTGEKVFLECVQDMDHENMFWYRQDPGLGLRLIYFSYDVKMKEKGDIPEGYSVSREKKERFSLILESASTNQTSMYLCASSLYTVSSGANVLTFGAGSRLTVL.

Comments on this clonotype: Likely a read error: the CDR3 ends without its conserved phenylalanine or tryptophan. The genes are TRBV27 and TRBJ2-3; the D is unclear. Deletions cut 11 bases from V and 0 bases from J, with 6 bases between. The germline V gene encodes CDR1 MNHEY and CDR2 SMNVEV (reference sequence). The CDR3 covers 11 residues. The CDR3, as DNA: TGTGCCTCGGGCAGCACAGATACGCAGTATCTT. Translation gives CASGSTDTQYL.

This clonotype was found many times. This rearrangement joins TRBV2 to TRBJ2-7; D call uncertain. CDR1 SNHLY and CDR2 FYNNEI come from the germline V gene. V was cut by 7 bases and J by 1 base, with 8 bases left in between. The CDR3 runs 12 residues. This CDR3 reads CASKARSYEQYF. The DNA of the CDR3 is TGTGCCAGCAAAGCGCGTTCCTACGAGCAGTACTTC.

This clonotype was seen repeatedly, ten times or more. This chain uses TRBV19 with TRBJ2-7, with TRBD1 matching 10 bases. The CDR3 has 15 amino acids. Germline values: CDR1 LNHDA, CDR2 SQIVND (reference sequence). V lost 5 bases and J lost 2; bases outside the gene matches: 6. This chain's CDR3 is CASSLTGTGAYEQYF. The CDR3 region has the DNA TGTGCCAGTAGTCTTACCGGGACAGGGGCCTACGAGCAGTACTTC.